These 14 T cell receptor beta chains were all obtained from the same sample, sequenced in a study of OX40 agonist ivuxolimab in advanced cancers. This table comes from immunoSEQ multiplex PCR, and its TCRdb copy is limited to in-frame clones, with some not included. Of tens of thousands of clones in the sample, just under 80% were seen once. Sample: CD4+ or CD8+ T cells sorted from blood, taken in a trial of the OX40 agonist ivuxolimab. Source of these receptors: an adult with an advanced solid tumor such as melanoma, head and neck, liver or kidney cancer.

The chain employs TRBV19 and TRBJ1-5; D is ambiguous. This CDR3 contains 14 residues. The germline gives CDR1 LNHDA, CDR2 SQIVND (reference sequence). Between the trimmed V and J ends, which lost 3 bases and 5 bases, there was a span of 11 bases. The CDR3 nucleotides read TGTGCCAGTAGTATGGGGATTCAAGATCAGCCCCAGCATTTT. Encoded protein: CASSMGIQDQPQHF.

Notes on this clone: Other DNA sequences in the same sample also yield this CDR3. V usage is TRBV11-2 and J usage is TRBJ1-1; D uncertain. The CDR3 spans 13 residues. CDR1 is SGHAT and CDR2 is FQNNGV in the germline V gene. The V end lost 1 base, the J end lost 5 bases, and 8 bases lay between the germline ends. The CDR3 sequence: CASSLGEGTEAFF. CDR3 nucleotide sequence: TGTGCCAGCAGCTTAGGAGAGGGTACTGAAGCTTTCTTT.

The rearrangement joins TRBV6-1 to TRBJ1-5, with 10 nucleotides matching TRBD1. CDR1 MNHNS and CDR2 SASEGT come from the germline V gene. The V gene end was trimmed by 5 bases and the J gene end by 5 bases; junction bases not matched to a gene: 6. The CDR3 has 15 residues. The CDR3 reads CASSRTGTGDQPQHF. DNA of the CDR3: TGTGCCAGCAGTAGAACCGGGACAGGGGATCAGCCCCAGCATTTT.

The V call is TRBV5-4, the J call TRBJ2-5; 10 bases fit TRBD1. The DNA end favors TRBJ2-7, so the J call may be wrong. The CDR3 runs 14 residues. Germline CDR1 reads SGHNT; CDR2 reads YYREEE (reference sequence). The chain's CDR3 is CASSPGDRGYEQYF. DNA of the CDR3: TGTGCCAGCAGCCCGGGGGACAGGGGTTACGAGCAGTACTTC.

This clone has just one count. This chain joins TRBV27 and TRBJ2-5, with D unclear. The CDR3 is made up of 11 amino acids. Trimming removed 1 base at V and 5 bases at J, with 2 bases between. The germline V gene has CDR1 MNHEY and CDR2 SMNVEV (reference sequence). The CDR3 DNA reads TGTGCCAGCAGTTTATTCGAGACCCAGTACTTC. Translated: CASSLFETQYF.

The chain couples TRBV6-5 to TRBJ1-2; weak D call: TRBD1 (6 bases). Trimming stripped 2 bases from V and 4 bases from J, with 8 bases between. The CDR3 has 13 amino acids. Germline V gene sequence: CDR1 MNHEY, CDR2 SVGAGI. In DNA, the CDR3 is TGTGCCAGCAGTTACCAGGGGATCTATGGCTACACCTTC. This gives the protein CASSYQGIYGYTF.

The chain carries TRBV6-1 and TRBJ2-5; D call uncertain. The germline gives CDR1 MNHNS, CDR2 SASEGT. Trimming took 6 bases from V and 2 from J, leaving 13 bases between them. The CDR3 is 14 residues long. The CDR3 DNA reads as TGTGCCAGCAGCTCGGCGCTCGGGCAAGAGACCCAGTACTTC. Residues: CASSSALGQETQYF.

V is TRBV7-3 and J is TRBJ2-5; D not resolved. Trimming removed 5 bases from V and 5 bases from J, with 18 bases in between. The CDR3 sequence is 15 residues long. The germline V gene has CDR1 SGHTA and CDR2 FQGTGA. DNA for the CDR3: TGTGCCAGCAGCCCCGAAAGGTCCGGGTGGGAGACCCAGTACTTC. It codes for CASSPERSGWETQYF.

The CDR3 DNA is TGTGCCTGGGCCCGGGGCGGGAGGGAGACCCAGTACTTC. This gives the protein CAWARGGRETQYF. V gene TRBV30 combines with J gene TRBJ2-5; 8 bases fit TRBD2. This CDR3 is built from 13 residues. V gave up 5 bases and J gave up 5 bases; unmatched junction bases: 7. CDR1 and CDR2 from the germline V gene are GTSNPN and SVGIG (reference sequence).

The chain is built from TRBV6-6 and TRBJ1-2; no clear D. Germline V gene data show CDR1 as MNHNY and CDR2 as SVGAGI (reference sequence). The V end lost 1 base, the J end lost 1 base, and 7 bases lay between the germline ends. CDR3 length: 14 residues. Written as DNA, the CDR3 is TGTGCCAGCAGTTACTTCGGTCTTAACTATGGCTACACCTTC. This codes for CASSYFGLNYGYTF.

V and J are TRBV27 and TRBJ2-1; D is uncertain. The CDR3 is made up of 16 amino acids. Germline CDR1 and CDR2: MNHEY and SMNVEV (reference sequence). The ends were cut back, 5 bases at V and 0 bases at J, with 14 bases in the middle. DNA for the CDR3: TGTGCCAGCAGTAACCGGGCCACGAGCTCCTACAATGAGCAGTTCTTC. It is translated as CASSNRATSSYNEQFF.

J is TRBJ1-2 and V is TRBV14; 7 bases are a match to TRBD1. The V gene's germline CDR1 is SGHDN and CDR2 FVKESK. The CDR3 has 14 residues. The junction had 7 bases not matched to a gene; V was cut back by 3 bases and J by 6 bases. CDR3 residues: CASSQVRGGHGYTF. CDR3 nucleotide sequence: TGTGCCAGCAGCCAGGTTAGAGGGGGCCATGGCTACACCTTC.

The genes are TRBV19 and TRBJ2-3, with D possibly matching TRBD1 (6 bases). The V end lost 6 bases, the J end lost 1 base, and 11 bases lay between the germline ends. Germline V gives CDR1 LNHDA, CDR2 SQIVND (reference sequence). The CDR3 is 14 amino acids. CDR3 bases: TGTGCCAGTAGGAGGACAGTTCGCACAGATACGCAGTATTTT. It translates to CASRRTVRTDTQYF.

This rearrangement joins TRBV10-1 to TRBJ2-5, with 8 bases lining up with TRBD2. Germline trimming cut 7 bases from V and 3 bases from J; bases unmatched to any gene: 4. The CDR3 runs 13 residues. From germline, CDR1 is WNHNN and CDR2 SYGVQD (reference sequence). This chain's CDR3 is CASTRGGKETQYF. The CDR3 coding sequence is TGCGCCAGCACCCGGGGGGGAAAAGAGACCCAGTACTTC.